This TCR beta chain was recovered during a study of T cell repertoires in cytomegalovirus infection. Study summary: Recently identified HLA-C-restricted CMV epitopes were among the peptides used. Evidence of both CMV infection and a matching HLA type came from public TCR beta signatures.

Each CDR3 protein is one row after TCRdb ran MiXCR on the reads. Of about 340,000 distinct CDR3 sequences detected, almost 30% appear once; the ten largest clones hold 20%. Study-level points and caveats: Ex vivo responses were dominated by HLA-C-restricted CMV-specific TCR beta clonotypes. Frequencies of public TCR beta families were cumulated, and this identified carriers of CMV plus the relevant HLA.

This clonotype was detected only a few times. Its antigen is still unknown. CDR1 and CDR2 (germline): MNHEY, SMNVEV (reference sequence). CDR3 length equals 14 residues. Trimming left V 5 bases short and J 4 bases short, with 14 bases between. Here the sequenced sample was cultured PBMCs, taken from culture after CMV antigen stimulation. The chain uses TRBV27 and TRBJ1-2, with D unresolved. This TCR derives from a human donor in good health (CMV status not recorded). Some clones in this sample may be carry-over from other donors' samples. CDR3 loop: CASSPIQSGYGYTF. The CDR3 DNA follows: TGTGCCAGCAGTCCCATCCAAAGTGGCTATGGCTACACCTTC.